The rows below give T cell receptor beta chains drawn from one sample of a study of T-cell reconstitution after alpha-beta-depleted transplantation in children. TCRdb redid the calling of the PCR reads with MiXCR, one entry per CDR3 protein. The sample carries about 540,000 distinct CDR3 sequences, about 16% recorded once. Sequencing used PBMCs from the stem cell graft donor, obtained from the stem cell graft. These receptors all come from a human donor who donated a stem cell graft to a child with acute lymphoblastic leukemia. Each CDR3 is given with its conserved first and last residue. A D gene is named only where the DNA matches it firmly. The listing skips clone size in some rows; elsewhere it reads once, few, many or a size class.

>TRBV10-3|TRBJ1-5|TRBD1|few
TGTGCCATCAGTGACTGGACAGGTAATCAGCCCCAGCATTTT
CAISDWTGNQPQHF
>TRBV5-1|TRBJ1-1|.|few
TGCGCCAGCAGCTTGGAGGGGGTAGCGACTGGGGCTGAAGCTTTCTTT
CASSLEGVATGAEAFF
>TRBV29-1|TRBJ1-1|.|.
TGCAGCGTTGCGGGGGAGTGGAACACTGAAGCTTTCTTT
CSVAGEWNTEAFF
>TRBV29-1|TRBJ2-7|.|.
TGCAGCGTTACCAGGGGGGGGGGCGAGCAGTACTTC
CSVTRGGGEQYF
>TRBV24-1|TRBJ2-1|TRBD2|.
TGTGCCACCAGTAGCGGGAGGGCCGGCGGTGAGCAGTTCTTC
CATSSGRAGGEQFF
>TRBV29-1|TRBJ2-7|TRBD2|few
TGCAGCGTTGACGGGGGCCTTAGCGGGGGAGCCTACGAGCAGTACTTC
CSVDGGLSGGAYEQYF
>TRBV20-1|TRBJ2-3|.|.
TGCAGTGCTAGTGATAGGACAGCGAGAAGAGGAGATACGCAGTATTTT
CSASDRTARRGDTQYF
>TRBV5-5|TRBJ2-1|TRBD2|few
TGTGCCAGCAGGGCCGGGACTAGCGGGATCACCTCCTACAATGAGCAGTTCTTC
CASRAGTSGITSYNEQFF
>TRBV24-1|TRBJ2-3|TRBD1|.
TGTGCCACCAGTGATTCCGGGACAGTTCCCACAGATACGCAGTATTTT
CATSDSGTVPTDTQYF
>TRBV18|TRBJ2-1|TRBD1|.
TGTGCCAGCTCACCTCCGGACAGGGTCCAACATGAGCAGTTCTTC
CASSPPDRVQHEQFF
>TRBV5-1|TRBJ2-1|TRBD2|few
TGCGCCAGCAGCTTGAGCGAGCGGGAGGGCCGCGATGAGCAGTTCTTC
CASSLSEREGRDEQFF
>TRBV12-3/TRBV12-4|TRBJ2-1|.|few
TGTGCCAGCAGTTTAGTTCCGGGAGTGCGGGCTGAGCAGTTCTTC
CASSLVPGVRAEQFF
>TRBV5-1|TRBJ2-2|.|few
TGCGCCAGCAGCTACGGTTCAGGGGCTCCCGGGGAGCTGTTTTTT
CASSYGSGAPGELFF
>TRBV10-2|TRBJ2-1|.|few
TGCGCCAGCAGTGAGTCGAATCGATACAATGAGCAGTTCTTC
CASSESNRYNEQFF
>TRBV7-9|TRBJ2-1|TRBD2|few
TGTGCCAGCAGCCCCACCTTGCAGCGGGGGCTTTACAATGAGCAGTTCTTC
CASSPTLQRGLYNEQFF
>TRBV18|TRBJ1-6|.|.
TGTGCCAGCTCACCACCGGTTCCGGGTCTCAATTCACCCCTCCACTTT
CASSPPVPGLNSPLHF
>TRBV30|TRBJ2-3|TRBD1|few
TGTGCCTGGAGTGTTCAGGGGGCCGGAGATACGCAGTATTTT
CAWSVQGAGDTQYF
>TRBV7-3|TRBJ2-7|TRBD1|.
TGTGCCAGCAGCCGGGACAGGGGCGCCTACGAGCAGTACTTC
CASSRDRGAYEQYF
>TRBV5-1|TRBJ2-7|TRBD1|.
TGCGCCAGCAGCATCCCCCGGACAGGGGACGAGCAGTACTTC
CASSIPRTGDEQYF
>TRBV4-1|TRBJ1-2|.|.
TGCGCCAGCAGCCAAGCGGTGGGGGGGGCATGGGCCTATGGCTACACCTTC
CASSQAVGGAWAYGYTF
>TRBV5-1|TRBJ2-1|.|.
TGCGCCAGCAGCTTGGATGGCGGGGGCAGGAATGAGCAGTTCTTC
CASSLDGGGRNEQFF
>TRBV20-1|TRBJ2-3|.|few
TGCAGTGCTAGAGATCTGAGGGTGAGCACAGATACGCAGTATTTT
CSARDLRVSTDTQYF
>TRBV5-5|TRBJ2-3|.|.
TGTGCCAGCAGCTTGGAGCCGCCAGATACGCAGTATTTT
CASSLEPPDTQYF
>TRBV3-1|TRBJ2-5|TRBD1|.
TGTGCCAGCAGCGGCCCCGGACAGGGTCCAGGGACCCAGTACTTC
CASSGPGQGPGTQYF
>TRBV12-3/TRBV12-4|TRBJ2-7|.|.
TGTGCCAGCAGTTTGAGGGTATGGGAGCAGTACTTC
CASSLRVWEQYF